This T cell receptor beta chain is from a study of blood T cells in healthy people across ages. Broader study findings: Estimates of diversity drawn from one million T cells were considered underestimates.

The second PCR ran 7 to 11 cycles with a sample-barcoded 5' primer and J-beta primers. TCRdb used MiXCR to reprocess the 5' RACE reads, holding one entry per CDR3 protein. The sample comprises 600,000 to 900,000 distinct CDR3 sequences, about a quarter of which are singletons, and over 2.5% rests with the top ten. The CDR3 has 15 residues. V lost 8 bases to trimming and J lost 7 bases, with 20 bases between them. Germline V CDR1 and CDR2: SGHTA, FQGNSA. Comment on this clonotype: The antigen is not known.

This same sample was also taken into another study, of T cells of mothers and their children. That source reports: Thymic selection molds TCR recombination output in much the same way for related pairs as for unrelated pairs.

This sequence originates from a boy between 5 and 17 years old in good health. The sample comprised blood. The J gene is TRBJ1-4, the V gene TRBV7-2, with D perhaps matching TRBD1 (6 bases). The CDR3: CASGPGQTRGEKLFF. In nucleotides, the CDR3 is TGTGCCAGCGGCCCAGGACAGACCCGGGGTGAAAAACTGTTTTTT.